The 15 T cell receptor beta chains given below trace back to one sample, sequenced in a study of blood T cell repertoires in COVID-19 (dated by TCRdb to about 2020). Library method: the immunoSEQ multiplex PCR assay. TCRdb mirrors the immuneACCESS table, restricted to in-frame sequences. Some clones are absent from its copies; in checked studies, under half trace to an unresolved V gene, and the reason for the others is unknown. The sample yields some 100,000 clones; around 90% were counted once. Around 6.5% of the sample is taken by the ten largest. Sequenced material: peripheral blood. The receptors shown here come from an older woman with acute or convalescent COVID-19.

The rearrangement joins TRBV19 to TRBJ1-3; tentatively, D is TRBD1 (5 bases). Looked up from germline, CDR1 is LNHDA and CDR2 is SQIVND (reference sequence). This CDR3 is 14 amino acids long. V dropped 1 base and J dropped 8 bases, with 12 bases sitting between them. The CDR3 loop reads CASSIAGVADTIYF. In nucleotides, the CDR3 is TGTGCCAGTAGTATAGCGGGGGTGGCGGACACCATATATTTT.

The rearrangement joins TRBV4-1 to TRBJ2-6, with 9 bases identical to TRBD2. CDR1 and CDR2 (germline): MGHRA, YSYEKL. With 3 bases clipped from V and 3 bases from J, the junction kept 6 bases outside the gene matches. The CDR3 loop spans 17 amino acids. CDR3 residues: CASSHGVAGVGANVLTF. The CDR3 nucleotides read TGCGCCAGCAGCCACGGGGTAGCGGGAGTTGGGGCCAACGTCCTGACTTTC.

The chain employs TRBV3-1 (or the pseudogene TRBV3-2) and TRBJ2-3, with 9 bases identical to TRBD2. V lost 3 bases and J lost 4; bases outside the gene matches: 5. The CDR3 is 15 residues long. The germline V gene has CDR1 LGHDT and CDR2 YNNKEL (reference sequence). The DNA for the CDR3 is TGTGCCAGCAGCCAGATAGCGGGAGCAGCAGATACGCAGTATTTT. This codes for CASSQIAGAADTQYF.

The J gene is TRBJ1-2, the V gene TRBV10-3; weak D call: TRBD1 (5 bases). The CDR3 covers 13 residues. Germline lookup yields CDR1 ENHRY and CDR2 SYGVKD. The V end was cut by 4 bases, the J end by 3 bases, with 9 bases between. The CDR3 reads CAISVGEDYGYTF. CDR3 bases: TGTGCCATCAGTGTAGGGGAGGACTATGGCTACACCTTC.

The genes are TRBV11-2 and TRBJ2-1; TRBD2 matches 9 bases. The germline gives CDR1 SGHAT, CDR2 FQNNGV. The CDR3 is made up of 18 amino acids. V shed 4 bases and J 4 bases; nucleotides not matched to a gene: 14. CDR3 residues: CASSWPGAGGPGYNEQFF. CDR3 nucleotide sequence: TGTGCCAGCAGCTGGCCCGGGGCGGGAGGGCCTGGGTACAATGAGCAGTTCTTC.

The rearrangement joins TRBV6-5 to TRBJ1-1, with no clear D. This CDR3 comprises 13 residues. CDR1 and CDR2 from the germline V gene are MNHEY and SVGAGI. V lost 6 bases, J lost 0 bases, and 8 bases lay in between. CDR3 sequence reads: CASSPPLNTEAFF. DNA of the CDR3: TGTGCCAGCAGCCCCCCGTTGAACACTGAAGCTTTCTTT.

DNA for the CDR3: TGTGCCAGCAGCCCACACAGGGATAACACTGAAGCTTTCTTT. Its protein is CASSPHRDNTEAFF. The rearrangement links TRBV7-2 to TRBJ1-1; the D gene is possibly TRBD1 (6 bases). The CDR3 consists of 14 residues. Trimming stripped 5 bases from V and 2 bases from J, with 12 bases between. Germline V gives CDR1 SGHTA, CDR2 FQGNSA.

The chain uses TRBV6-5 and TRBJ1-2; D perhaps matches TRBD1 (5 bases). V dropped 4 bases and J dropped 2 bases, with 5 bases sitting between them. The CDR3 length is 12 residues. Germline V gene sequence: CDR1 MNHEY, CDR2 SVGAGI. CDR3 coding DNA: TGTGCCAGCAGTTCAGGGAACTATGGCTACACCTTC. Translating gives CASSSGNYGYTF.

DNA of the CDR3: TGTGCCAGCAGCGTAGATGAGGGGACAGCTGAAAAACTGTTTTTT. It translates to CASSVDEGTAEKLFF. V is TRBV9 and J is TRBJ1-4; 7 bases fit TRBD1. V shed 0 bases, J shed 7 bases, and the junction held 6 bases outside the gene matches. The germline CDR1 and CDR2 sequences are SGDLS and YYNGEE. The CDR3 sequence is 15 residues long.

The V call is TRBV6-4, the J call TRBJ1-3, with TRBD1 as a possible D gene (6 bases). Germline V gene data show CDR1 as MRHNA and CDR2 as SNTAGT. This CDR3 region has 15 residues. The V end lost 3 bases, the J end lost 2 bases, and 11 bases lay between the germline ends. The CDR3 DNA follows: TGTGCCAGCAGTGAATCTCCAGGGGCTGGAAACACCATATATTTT. It is translated as CASSESPGAGNTIYF.

The chain links TRBV3-1 (or the pseudogene TRBV3-2) to TRBJ1-4, with no clear D. This CDR3 contains 12 residues. V lost 5 bases and J 6 bases, leaving 7 bases between the germline ends. The germline V gene encodes CDR1 LGHDT and CDR2 YNNKEL (reference sequence). CDR3 bases: TGTGCCAGCAGCGAGGTGGATGAAAAACTGTTTTTT. As protein: CASSEVDEKLFF.

The chain recombines TRBV5-1 with TRBJ1-1; TRBD1 is a possible D gene (6 bases). The CDR3 consists of 16 residues. Per the germline V gene, CDR1 is SGHRS and CDR2 is YFSETQ. Between the trimmed V and J ends, which lost 0 bases and 2 bases, there was a span of 14 bases. The CDR3 loop is CASSLVYRAANTEAFF. The CDR3 coding sequence is TGCGCCAGCAGCTTGGTTTACAGGGCAGCCAACACTGAAGCTTTCTTT.

The chain links TRBV29-1 to TRBJ1-4; 10 bases line up with TRBD1. The junction had 4 bases not matched to a gene; V was cut back by 5 bases and J by 4 bases. This CDR3 has 14 amino acids. In germline, CDR1 is SQVTM, CDR2 ANQGSEA. Here the CDR3 reads CSVKDRGVNEKLFF. In DNA, the CDR3 is TGCAGCGTTAAGGACAGGGGGGTTAATGAAAAACTGTTTTTT.

Here the CDR3 DNA reads TGTGCCAGCAGTCCCACCGGGACAGGGAAGACTGAAGCTTTCTTT. It is translated as CASSPTGTGKTEAFF. The V call is TRBV2, the J call TRBJ1-1; TRBD1 aligns across 9 bases. CDR3 length: 15 amino acids. Losses at the gene ends were 5 bases for V and 5 bases for J; bases not matched to a gene: 9. Germline loops: CDR1 SNHLY, CDR2 FYNNEI. Variable domain in full (rest from reference TRBV2 and TRBJ1-1): EPEVTQTPSHQVTQMGQEVILRCVPISNHLYFYWYRQILGQKVEFLVSFYNNEISEKSEIFDDQFSVERPDGSNFTLKIRSTKLEDSAMYFCASSPTGTGKTEAFFGQGTRLTVV.

Written as DNA, the CDR3 is TGTGCCAGCAGTCAGAAGGGGATCGCTGAAGCTTTCTTT. Translating gives CASSQKGIAEAFF. The chain couples TRBV6-5 to TRBJ1-1, with a tentative D call TRBD1 (5 bases). From germline, CDR1 is MNHEY and CDR2 SVGAGI. V lost 5 bases and J lost 6, with 13 bases in between. This CDR3 region has 13 residues.